This T cell receptor beta chain was sequenced during a study of blood T cell repertoires in COVID-19. Trimming cost V 2 bases and J 5 bases, with 16 bases left between them. This CDR3 has 15 amino acids. Germline CDR1 and CDR2: MNHEY and SVGEGT. Authors' methods: Cell counts per sample came from amplifying reference gene primers. The assay was immunoSEQ multiplex PCR, and TCRdb's table has in-frame clones only and misses some. V, J and clone size are taken as reported in that table, and D and trimming were inferred from the DNA itself. This table has about 70,000 clones, around 87% appearing once. The TCR comes from a human donor in a cohort sampled during active COVID-19. Sequenced: peripheral blood. This chain connects TRBV6-2 or TRBV6-3 to TRBJ2-7; D may be TRBD1 (5 bases). This CDR3 is CASSYEYRPGDEQYF. The CDR3 DNA is TGTGCCAGCAGTTACGAATACAGGCCAGGAGACGAGCAGTACTTC.